Included here is one T cell receptor beta chain sequence, with context. Per germline, CDR1 SGHKS and CDR2 YYEKEE (reference sequence). V dropped 1 base and J dropped 2; count of bases not matched to a gene: 4. CDR3 length: 18 residues. The data belong to a study of blood T cell repertoires in COVID-19. Whole-study context: Samples taken during acute and convalescent COVID-19 were collected in the United States, Italy and Spain.

In the source study's methods: Reference gene primer amplification gave estimated nucleated cell counts. Clones were sequenced by immunoSEQ multiplex PCR, and TCRdb holds only the in-frame ones, with some missing. V and J calls and clone size follow that table, whereas D and trimming were derived from the DNA. The data contain some 91,000 clones, over 65% of them singletons. Material: peripheral blood. The chain has TRBV5-5 and TRBJ2-6, with 12 positions matching TRBD1. The clonotype was recovered from a human donor in a cohort sampled during active COVID-19. CDR3 nucleotides: TGTGCCAGCAGCTTGACGGGACAGGGGGCTCCTGGGGCCAACGTCCTGACTTTC. As protein: CASSLTGQGAPGANVLTF.